The rows below give T cell receptor beta chains drawn from one sample of a study of graft-versus-host responses after intestinal transplantation. These TCRs are of unknown antigen specificity. Profiling relied on immunoSEQ multiplex PCR, and the TCRdb table lists in-frame clones only, not all of them. The sample records 70,000 to 95,000 clones, approximately 95% being singletons. The starting material was unstimulated CD8+ T cells sorted from spleen or lymph node cells, obtained before transplant. The receptors come from a human donor who was the organ donor for an intestinal transplant. Both conserved end residues are part of each CDR3. Each record gives: J gene, V gene, clone size, CDR3 protein. Clone size, where shown, is once, few, many, or a class for clones that have expanded.

TRBJ2-1	TRBV7-9	-	CASSLAGGRNNEQFF
TRBJ2-1	TRBV10-3	-	CAISAQGGNEQFF
TRBJ2-7	TRBV19	-	CASSIGLTYEQYF
TRBJ2-1	TRBV10-2	-	CATTPGLAGVDNEQFF
TRBJ2-2	TRBV4-2	-	CASSPGTSRTGELFF
TRBJ2-1	TRBV4-3	-	CASSQEWASGRGSNNEQFF
TRBJ1-1	TRBV19	-	CASSIKGGLQEAFF
TRBJ1-2	TRBV19	-	CASSMGGISGYTF
TRBJ1-4	TRBV7-9	-	CASSSGTDNEKLFF
TRBJ2-1	TRBV19	-	CASSIGGGEQFF
TRBJ2-1	TRBV5-8	-	CASSLSVRPYFNEQFF
TRBJ1-6	TRBV13	-	CASSPQGSFYNSPLHF
TRBJ2-1	TRBV7-9	-	CASSPQGQTRQFF
TRBJ2-7	TRBV7-8	once	CASSLLGGGTGEQYF
TRBJ2-7	TRBV7-8	-	CASSPPGLIYEQYF
TRBJ2-7	TRBV6-1	-	CASSEWEGAPYEQYF
TRBJ2-6	TRBV9	-	CASSFSSGANVLTF
TRBJ2-7	TRBV27	-	CASSLSPGGEYEQYF
TRBJ1-1	TRBV28	-	CASSFSRVVMNTEAFF
TRBJ2-3	TRBV7-8	-	CASSLVASSSTDTQYF
TRBJ1-3	TRBV5-6	-	CASSLGGRAGNTIYF
TRBJ2-2	TRBV6-4	-	CASSDWVTPHNTGELFF
TRBJ1-2	TRBV11-2	-	CASSFEARPYGYTF
TRBJ1-5	TRBV9	-	CASSVTPNQPQHF
TRBJ1-3	TRBV7-4	-	CASSEDGGFSGNTIYF
TRBJ2-7	TRBV27	-	CASSFSGPVYEQYF
TRBJ2-3	TRBV11-3	-	CASSLVAGADTQYF
TRBJ2-1	TRBV27	-	CASQGLAGNNEQFF
TRBJ2-7	TRBV28	-	CASSTGLRAYEQYF
TRBJ2-1	TRBV29-1	-	CSVGEGLRGNEQFF
TRBJ2-7	TRBV15	-	CATSRDTGEYEQYF
TRBJ1-5	TRBV27	once	CASSMTGGLQPQHF
TRBJ2-3	TRBV27	-	CASSPGGGDTQYF
TRBJ2-3	TRBV27	-	CASREGAGTDTQYF
TRBJ1-1	TRBV13	-	CASSFGRAEAFF
TRBJ1-1	TRBV2	-	CASSEGTGTGYLNTEAFF
-	TRBV13	-	CASSSTSTAPGDPYEQYF
TRBJ2-1	TRBV9	-	CASSEPGQGTYNEQFF
-	TRBV6-6	-	CASSSTGDPYEQYF
TRBJ2-1	TRBV29-1	-	CSVRGLSYNEQFF
TRBJ2-3	TRBV5-1	-	CASSLGSGGTDTQYF
TRBJ2-3	TRBV7-2	-	CASSSPFRTDTQYF
TRBJ2-1	TRBV7-9	-	CASSLEFSEQFF
TRBJ2-3	TRBV14	-	CASSQGTSPTDTQYF
TRBJ2-3	TRBV27	-	CASSLQGSDTQYF
TRBJ2-1	TRBV10-3	few	CATGLAGYNEQFF
TRBJ2-1	TRBV9	-	CASSPSGPSYNEQFF
TRBJ1-5	TRBV28	-	CASSLWQGDQPQHF
TRBJ1-2	TRBV9	-	CASSPTPEQVLTYGYTF
TRBJ2-7	TRBV27	-	CASAHSRADDYYEQYF
TRBJ1-5	TRBV28	-	CASSPGQGEGQPQHF